This T cell receptor beta chain was recorded in a study of cytomegalovirus exposure and HLA in healthy donors. V lost 3 bases to trimming and J lost 4 bases, with 11 bases between them. This CDR3 region has 14 residues. The V gene's germline CDR1 is SEHNR and CDR2 FQNEAQ (reference sequence). Findings and caveats of the study: For TCR beta chains, V- and J-gene trimming was later linked to a missense DCLRE1C variant. At a 0.05 false discovery rate, a later analysis found around 17,000 TCR beta sequences to be associated with HLA alleles. In a later analysis, CMV-associated beta chains were mostly HLA-associated, it appeared.

The PCR ran on 60 Vbeta and 13 Jbeta primers. Using immunoSEQ multiplex PCR, the repertoire was profiled, and TCRdb retains in-frame clones only, with some absent. Among about 140,000 clones listed, more than 60% were seen once. Of note for this clone: Antigen: not known.

Sequencing was performed on PBMCs. The TCR sequence derives from a man aged 40-55 years in good health and CMV-seronegative. J is TRBJ2-3 and V is TRBV7-9, with a possible D match to TRBD2 (7 bases). This CDR3 reads CASSFTGGSDTQYF. The CDR3 nucleotides read TGTGCCAGCAGCTTCACGGGGGGCTCAGATACGCAGTATTTT.